This passage covers 14 T cell receptor beta chains from one sample sequenced in a study of cytomegalovirus exposure and HLA in healthy donors. 13 Jbeta primers and 60 Vbeta primers were used for the PCR. Some clones are missing from TCRdb's copy, which holds only in-frame ones; the method was immunoSEQ multiplex PCR. The sample shows 200,000 to 250,000 clones, about 81% of them seen only once. The sequenced sample consisted of PBMCs. These receptors came from a woman between 55 and 75 years old in good health and CMV-seropositive.

The rearrangement joins TRBV5-1 to TRBJ2-1, with 9 bases identical to TRBD1. V trimming: 4 bases; J trimming: 7 bases; junction bases outside the gene matches: 3. The CDR3 spans 13 residues. CDR1 and CDR2 (germline): SGHRS, YFSETQ. CDR3 sequence: CASSNDRGNEQFF. The CDR3 DNA follows: TGCGCCAGCAGCAACGACAGGGGGAATGAGCAGTTCTTC.

CDR3 residues: CASSQSRTSGINEQFF. Written as DNA, the CDR3 is TGTGCCAGCAGCCAATCCCGGACTAGCGGGATCAATGAGCAGTTCTTC. This chain uses TRBV14 with TRBJ2-1, with 12 bases that match TRBD2. Germline CDR1 and CDR2: SGHDN and FVKESK. The CDR3 spans 16 residues. Trimming at V came to 2 bases and at J to 6 bases, leaving 5 bases not matched to a gene. Filled out from reference TRBV14 and TRBJ2-1, the complete variable domain reads EAGVTQFPSHSVIEKGQTVTLRCDPISGHDNLYWYRRVMGKEIKFLLHFVKESKQDESGMPNNRFLAERTGGTYSTLKVQPAELEDSGVYFCASSQSRTSGINEQFFGPGTRLTVL.

The genes are TRBV5-1 and TRBJ1-1, with 10 bases lining up with TRBD1. The V and J ends lost 0 bases and 3 bases, in that order; junction bases with no gene match: 2. The germline V gene encodes CDR1 SGHRS and CDR2 YFSETQ. This CDR3 has 15 amino acids. The CDR3 DNA sequence: TGCGCCAGCAGCTTGGTGGGGACAGGGGACACTGAAGCTTTCTTT. The encoded protein is CASSLVGTGDTEAFF.

The rearrangement joins TRBV5-1 to TRBJ2-3, with 9 bases fitting TRBD1. The V gene end was trimmed by 4 bases and the J gene end by 7 bases; junction bases not matched to a gene: 13. CDR1 is SGHRS and CDR2 is YFSETQ in the germline V gene. The CDR3 runs to 16 residues. The CDR3 nucleotides read TGCGCCAGCAGCCGGGCCGGTACAGGGGGCGCGAATACGCAGTATTTT. It yields the protein CASSRAGTGGANTQYF. Full variable domain (missing parts from reference TRBV5-1 and TRBJ2-3): KAGVTQTPRYLIKTRGQQVTLSCSPISGHRSVSWYQQTPGQGLQFLFEYFSETQRNKGNFPGRFSGRQFSNSRSEMNVSTLELGDSALYLCASSRAGTGGANTQYFGPGTRLTVL.

This chain joins TRBV7-3 and TRBJ1-2, with D possibly matching TRBD1 (5 bases). Germline CDR1 reads SGHTA; CDR2 reads FQGTGA. Trimming shortened V by 5 bases and J by 6 bases, and 13 bases separated the two germline ends. The CDR3 totals 13 residues. Written as DNA, the CDR3 is TGTGCCAGCAGCGGGGACTATTGGGATGGCTACACCTTC. Encoded protein: CASSGDYWDGYTF.

The rearrangement joins TRBV27 to TRBJ1-1; 9 bases fit TRBD1. The CDR3 contains 15 residues. The junction had 9 bases not matched to a gene; V was cut back by 4 bases and J by 6 bases. Germline CDR1 is MNHEY and CDR2 is SMNVEV (reference sequence). As DNA, the CDR3 is TGTGCCAGCAGTTCGACCCGGACAGGGGAGGCTGAAGCTTTCTTT. Residues: CASSSTRTGEAEAFF.

The V and J genes are TRBV14 and TRBJ1-3, with D perhaps TRBD1 (5 bases). This CDR3 has 16 residues. Germline CDR1 is SGHDN and CDR2 is FVKESK. Deletions cut 1 base from V and 2 bases from J, with 12 bases between. CDR3 region: CASSQGSTGAGNTIYF. The CDR3 coding sequence is TGTGCCAGCAGCCAAGGGAGTACAGGAGCTGGAAACACCATATATTTT.

The chain carries TRBV6-5 and TRBJ2-7, with 7 bases identical to TRBD1. Per the germline V gene, CDR1 is MNHEY and CDR2 is SVGAGI. The CDR3 has 15 residues. The trim removed 7 bases at V and 0 bases at J, leaving 9 bases unmatched. The CDR3 here is CASKPMTGRSYEQYF. The CDR3 DNA reads TGTGCCAGCAAGCCCATGACAGGGCGCTCCTACGAGCAGTACTTC.

This chain uses TRBV15 with TRBJ1-5, with D unclear. CDR1 is LNHNV and CDR2 is YYDKDF in the germline V gene (reference sequence). This CDR3 region has 12 residues. V was trimmed by 3 bases and J by 3 bases, leaving 3 bases between them. CDR3 sequence: CATSSINQPQHF. CDR3 nucleotide sequence: TGTGCCACCAGCAGCATCAATCAGCCCCAGCATTTT. The full variable domain, in which reference TRBV15 and TRBJ1-5 provide the parts outside the CDR3, is DAMVIQNPRYQVTQFGKPVTLSCSQTLNHNVMYWYQQKSSQAPKLLFHYYDKDFNNEADTPDNFQSRRPNTSFCFLDIRSPGLGDTAMYLCATSSINQPQHFGDGTRLSIL.

The V call is TRBV2, the J call TRBJ2-1; 16 bases fit TRBD2. This CDR3 has 15 amino acids. Trimming at V came to 6 bases and at J to 6 bases, leaving 2 bases not matched to a gene. The V gene's germline CDR1 is SNHLY and CDR2 FYNNEI. In DNA form, the CDR3 reads TGTGCCAGCAGCGGGACTAGCGGGAGGGCCAATGAGCAGTTCTTC. Amino acid sequence: CASSGTSGRANEQFF. Supplemented by reference TRBV2 and TRBJ2-1, the full variable domain reads EPEVTQTPSHQVTQMGQEVILRCVPISNHLYFYWYRQILGQKVEFLVSFYNNEISEKSEIFDDQFSVERPDGSNFTLKIRSTKLEDSAMYFCASSGTSGRANEQFFGPGTRLTVL.

The chain employs TRBV2 and TRBJ2-3; a weak D match, TRBD2 (6 bases). Trimming left V 6 bases short and J 2 bases short, with 12 bases between. CDR1 is SNHLY, CDR2 FYNNEI, per germline. The CDR3 is 14 residues long. CDR3 residues: CASRHREPTDTQYF. CDR3 sequence (DNA): TGTGCCAGCAGGCACCGGGAGCCCACAGATACGCAGTATTTT.

The rearrangement links TRBV4-1 to TRBJ1-1; maybe TRBD1 (6 bases). The CDR3 is 14 amino acids. V lost 1 base and J lost 5, with 11 bases in between. Germline V gene lookup returns CDR1 MGHRA and CDR2 YSYEKL. CDR3 nucleotide sequence: TGCGCCAGCAGCCAAGGTCACAGGGTTACTGAAGCTTTCTTT. This translates into CASSQGHRVTEAFF.

The chain couples TRBV28 to TRBJ2-1, with a weak D call TRBD2 (5 bases). The V gene's germline CDR1 is MDHEN and CDR2 SYDVKM. The CDR3 consists of 14 residues. V was trimmed by 8 bases and J by 3 bases, leaving 14 bases between them. Written as DNA, the CDR3 is TGTGCCAGCGGCTCTGGAGGAGTCTACAATGAGCAGTTCTTC. Its protein is CASGSGGVYNEQFF.

Points on this clone: Different DNA sequences within this sample yield the same CDR3. This chain links TRBV5-1 with TRBJ2-5; TRBD1 is a possible D gene (5 bases). The CDR3 sequence is 13 residues long. Deletions cut 3 bases from V and 2 bases from J, with 8 bases between. Germline CDR1 is SGHRS and CDR2 is YFSETQ. The CDR3 loop reads CASSSQGQETQYF. Here the CDR3 DNA reads TGCGCCAGCAGCTCCCAGGGACAAGAGACCCAGTACTTC.